This TCR beta chain was obtained from a study of blood T cells in healthy people across ages. Whole-study findings and limits: In these data, TCR beta diversity tracked strongly with naive T cell percentage. Older individuals had lower TCR beta diversity per million T cells (the decline was roughly linear). Any changes in expanded clonotypes were possibly confounded, as donor CMV status remained unknown.

PCR was performed a second time for about 7 to 11 cycles using a sample-barcoded 5' primer and a J-beta primer mix. TCRdb passed the 5' RACE reads through MiXCR, listing each CDR3 protein once. The data show over 1,500,000 distinct CDR3 sequences, with roughly 43% seen just once and 23% held by the top ten. Each sample gave at least 7 million isolated PBMCs. Trimming removed 2 bases at V and 9 bases at J, with 18 bases between. The germline V gene encodes CDR1 SGDLS and CDR2 YYNGEE. The CDR3 has 14 amino acids. Note on this clonotype: Its antigen remains unidentified.

Material for sequencing was blood. This chain joins TRBV9 and TRBJ2-7, with TRBD2 as a possible D gene (7 bases). The sequence derives from a human donor in good health. This CDR3 is CASSVGGRGASQYF. The CDR3 nucleotides read TGTGCCAGCAGCGTCGGTGGACGGGGGGCCTCGCAGTACTTC.